Listed here is a single T cell receptor (beta chain). Its antigen remains unidentified. The entry originates in a study of OX40 agonist ivuxolimab in advanced cancers. Study in general: Patients took ivuxolimab, an agonistic anti-OX40 (CD134) antibody. Ivuxolimab doses were 0.01, 0.1, 0.3, 1.5, 3 or 10 mg/kg every 2 weeks. Whole-study findings and limits: At doses 0.1 to 3.0 mg/kg, CD4+ and CD8+ clones expanded.

The V gene's germline CDR1 is SGHTA and CDR2 FQGNSA. V lost 8 bases and J lost 2, with 13 bases in between. The CDR3 has 15 amino acids. Some clones are missing from TCRdb's copy, which holds only in-frame ones; the method was immunoSEQ multiplex PCR. The table lists about 76,000 clones, around 87% of them singletons, with about 2.6% in the top ten. The sample was CD4+ or CD8+ T cells sorted from blood, taken in a trial of the OX40 agonist ivuxolimab. This rearrangement joins TRBV7-2 to TRBJ2-6, with D unclear. The receptor comes from an adult with an advanced solid tumor such as melanoma, head and neck, liver or kidney cancer. The CDR3 spells CASWAGSTGANVLTF. The CDR3 bases are TGTGCCAGCTGGGCAGGTTCTACTGGGGCCAACGTCCTGACTTTC. Using reference TRBV7-2 and TRBJ2-6 for the parts outside the CDR3, the full variable domain is GAGVSQSPSNKVTEKGKDVELRCDPISGHTALYWYRQSLGQGLEFLIYFQGNSAPDKSGLPSDRFSAERTGGSVSTLTIQRTQQEDSAVYLCASWAGSTGANVLTFGAGSRLTVL.